Reported below is one TCR beta chain. Its antigen remains unknown. This entry is derived from a study of response to subunit inactivated influenza vaccine. Study results and limitations: A suggestion made by the authors is that each seasonal influenza vaccination recruits few new T cells.

The V and J ends lost 1 base and 0 bases respectively, with 8 bases between them. CDR1 and CDR2 from the germline V gene are LGHDT and YNNKEL (reference sequence). This CDR3 region has 15 residues. One entry per CDR3 protein results from TCRdb running MiXCR on the RT-PCR reads. The table has roughly 650,000 distinct CDR3 sequences, 12% to 15% seen once. V gene TRBV3-1 combines with J gene TRBJ2-3; no definite D call. The source of this sequence is a man aged 50 to 59 who received an inactivated influenza vaccine. Material: PBMCs from blood, obtained 14 to 15 days before vaccination. CDR3 DNA sequence: TGTGCCAGCAGCCAAGGAGGAAGAAGCACAGATACGCAGTATTTT. Translated, it gives CASSQGGRSTDTQYF.